This note documents a single T cell receptor beta chain sequence. These data are taken from a study of T cell changes during pregnancy in multiple sclerosis. The assay was immunoSEQ multiplex PCR, and TCRdb's table has in-frame clones only and misses some. The table shows roughly 46,000 clones, with almost 95% occurring only once. The germline CDR1 and CDR2 sequences are SGHTA and FQGNSA. The ends lost 1 base at V and 2 bases at J; junction bases unmatched: 6. The CDR3 length is 16 residues. The V call is TRBV7-2, the J call TRBJ2-7; 9 bases line up with TRBD2. The receptor was derived from a female donor with multiple sclerosis, enrolled in a pregnancy study. The material was peripheral blood, obtained in the third trimester of pregnancy. CDR3 coding DNA: TGTGCCAGCAGCTTAGATGTTAGCGGGAGCACCTACGAGCAGTACTTC. This codes for CASSLDVSGSTYEQYF.